Below, 28 T cell receptor beta chains from the same sample are listed, as sequenced in a study of CD8+ T cells in alopecia areata. Treatment noted: oral pan-JAK inhibitor, 5-10 mg twice daily. Extracted from the samples, RNA was reverse transcribed into cDNA to serve as the sequencing template. Libraries were prepared by immunoSEQ multiplex PCR; TCRdb keeps only in-frame clonotypes and omits some of them. This table holds around 200,000 clones, roughly 62% found once. Sample: CD8+ T cells sorted from blood, taken at week 24, from a patient treated with tofacitinib. All receptors derive from a human donor with alopecia areata.

The chain carries TRBV6-5 and TRBJ2-5; TRBD1 matches at 7 bases. Germline CDR1 and CDR2: MNHEY and SVGAGI. V shed 8 bases, J shed 2 bases, and the junction held 2 bases outside the gene matches. The CDR3 spans 12 residues. CDR3 nucleotides: TGTGCCAGCGGGACAGATCAAGAGACCCAGTACTTC. Translated: CASGTDQETQYF.

In its sample, this clone was seen once. At the DNA level, this CDR3 is encoded by other sequences in the same sample as well. The chain's CDR3 is CASRLGNTEAFF. The CDR3 region has the DNA TGTGCCAGTAGATTGGGAAACACTGAAGCTTTCTTT. The rearrangement links TRBV19 to TRBJ1-1; D gene unclear. This CDR3 is 12 amino acids long. The ends were cut back, 6 bases at V and 2 bases at J, with 7 bases in the middle. CDR1 and CDR2 (germline): LNHDA, SQIVND (reference sequence).

This rearrangement joins TRBV7-9 to TRBJ1-1; tentative D call: TRBD1 (6 bases). V lost 2 bases, J lost 5 bases, and 12 bases lay in between. The CDR3 has 14 amino acids. Germline values: CDR1 SEHNR, CDR2 FQNEAQ (reference sequence). CDR3 sequence: CASSLWRGSTEAFF. CDR3 nucleotide sequence: TGTGCCAGCAGCTTATGGAGGGGGTCGACTGAAGCTTTCTTT.

This clone was seen more than once but under ten times. The chain uses TRBV9 and TRBJ2-5; D unclear. CDR3 length: 14 amino acids. V shed 0 bases and J shed 2 bases, with 8 bases lying between them. Germline loops: CDR1 SGDLS, CDR2 YYNGEE. CDR3 sequence reads: CASSVAGAQETQYF. As DNA, the CDR3 is TGTGCCAGCAGCGTAGCCGGAGCGCAAGAGACCCAGTACTTC.

V is TRBV7-9 and J is TRBJ2-7; a possible D gene is TRBD2 (6 bases). The CDR3 length is 14 residues. Germline CDR1 reads SEHNR; CDR2 reads FQNEAQ (reference sequence). Trimming removed 1 base from V and 6 bases from J, with 13 bases in between. The CDR3, as DNA: TGTGCCAGCAGCTTAGGGGGACTCCGGGTCGAGCAGTACTTC. Amino acid sequence: CASSLGGLRVEQYF.

V is TRBV11-2 and J is TRBJ1-1; 7 bases map to TRBD1. This CDR3 is built from 14 residues. V shed 5 bases, J shed 3 bases, and the junction held 6 bases outside the gene matches. Germline V CDR1 and CDR2: SGHAT, FQNNGV. The CDR3 DNA reads TGTGCCAGCAGCCCAAGACAGGGTGACACTGAAGCTTTCTTT. Its translation is CASSPRQGDTEAFF. Together with reference TRBV11-2 and TRBJ1-1, the CDR3 gives the full variable domain: EAGVAQSPRYKIIEKRQSVAFWCNPISGHATLYWYQQILGQGPKLLIQFQNNGVVDDSQLPKDRFSAERLKGVDSTLKIQPAKLEDSAVYLCASSPRQGDTEAFFGQGTRLTVV.

The CDR3 sequence is CASSFGLAGGPGTQYF. Here the CDR3 DNA reads TGTGCCAGCAGCTTTGGACTAGCGGGGGGGCCAGGTACGCAGTATTTT. The rearrangement links TRBV7-6 to TRBJ2-3, with TRBD2 matching 15 bases. V lost 3 bases to trimming and J lost 8 bases; unmatched junction nucleotides: 6. Germline assignment: CDR1 SGHVS and CDR2 FNYEAQ. CDR3 length: 16 amino acids.

The J gene is TRBJ2-1, the V gene TRBV30; 8 bases map to TRBD1. The CDR3 extends over 14 amino acids. Per the germline V gene, CDR1 is GTSNPN and CDR2 is SVGIG (reference sequence). Losses at the gene ends were 1 base for V and 2 bases for J; bases not matched to a gene: 1. The CDR3 region has the DNA TGTGCCTGGAGTGCGGGACAGGCCTACAATGAGCAGTTCTTC. Its translation: CAWSAGQAYNEQFF.

This clone was detected a few times. This chain links TRBV7-2 with TRBJ2-3; 10 bases are a match to TRBD2. CDR3 length: 17 amino acids. Germline CDR1 is SGHTA and CDR2 is FQGNSA. J gave up 0 bases and V 1 base, and 4 bases lay outside the gene matches. CDR3 sequence reads: CASSLGLAGLSTDTQYF. The CDR3 DNA sequence: TGTGCCAGCAGCTTAGGACTAGCGGGTTTGAGCACAGATACGCAGTATTTT.

This clone was observed a handful of times. The chain is built from TRBV5-1 and TRBJ1-1; no definite D call. V gave up 2 bases and J gave up 0 bases, with 8 bases separating them. The CDR3 totals 14 residues. Per the germline V gene, CDR1 is SGHRS and CDR2 is YFSETQ. CDR3 DNA: TGCGCCAGCAGCTTATCGCACTTGAACACTGAAGCTTTCTTT. Protein product: CASSLSHLNTEAFF.

The chain employs TRBV13 and TRBJ2-1; no reliable D call. The CDR3 totals 14 residues. V gave up 5 bases and J gave up 0 bases, with 8 bases separating them. Germline V gives CDR1 PRHDT, CDR2 FYEKMQ (reference sequence). The CDR3 loop reads CASSIRSSYNEQFF. CDR3 DNA: TGTGCCAGCAGCATAAGAAGCTCCTACAATGAGCAGTTCTTC. The full variable domain, completed using reference TRBV13 and TRBJ2-1, is AAGVIQSPRHLIKEKRETATLKCYPIPRHDTVYWYQQGPGQDPQFLISFYEKMQSDKGSIPDRFSAQQFSDYHSELNMSSLELGDSALYFCASSIRSSYNEQFFGPGTRLTVL.

The chain couples TRBV30 to TRBJ2-7; D possibly matches TRBD1 or TRBD2 (5 bases each). Trimming cost V 4 bases and J 2 bases, with 12 bases left between them. CDR3 size: 13 residues. The V gene's germline CDR1 is GTSNPN and CDR2 SVGIG (reference sequence). CDR3 nucleotide sequence: TGTGCCTGGACTGCAGGGAGTCCCTACGAGCAGTACTTC. Its protein is CAWTAGSPYEQYF.

The chain carries TRBV12-5 and TRBJ2-5; the D gene is possibly TRBD1 (6 bases). The CDR3 extends over 14 amino acids. Germline V gives CDR1 LGHNT, CDR2 FRNRAP. The ends were cut back, 4 bases at V and 7 bases at J, with 16 bases in the middle. In DNA, the CDR3 is TGTGCTAGTGGTTCGGGATCAGGGGCTGGGACCCAGTACTTC. It is translated as CASGSGSGAGTQYF.

The rearrangement uses TRBV5-1 and TRBJ2-7; no clear D gene. The CDR3 length is 12 residues. Germline assignment: CDR1 SGHRS and CDR2 YFSETQ. The ends were cut back, 0 bases at V and 7 bases at J, with 8 bases in the middle. This CDR3 reads CASSLATGEQYF. The DNA for the CDR3 is TGCGCCAGCAGCTTGGCCACTGGGGAGCAGTACTTC. Full variable domain (remainder filled in from reference TRBV5-1 and TRBJ2-7): KAGVTQTPRYLIKTRGQQVTLSCSPISGHRSVSWYQQTPGQGLQFLFEYFSETQRNKGNFPGRFSGRQFSNSRSEMNVSTLELGDSALYLCASSLATGEQYFGPGTRLTVT.

This clone was detected a few times. The chain joins TRBV5-6 to TRBJ1-3; D not resolved. The CDR3 covers 15 residues. Looked up from germline, CDR1 is SGHDT and CDR2 is YYEEEE. Trimming removed 0 bases at V and 4 bases at J, with 11 bases between. CDR3 coding DNA: TGTGCCAGCAGCTTGGGTTCGGTAGTCGGAAACACCATATATTTT. This codes for CASSLGSVVGNTIYF.

This clone was seen a handful of times. The CDR3 DNA is TGCGCCAGCAGCCCCCTCCCCCAGGTTCACCCCCGAGAAAAACTGTTTTTT. This encodes CASSPLPQVHPREKLFF. The rearrangement uses TRBV4-1 and TRBJ1-4, with D unresolved. This CDR3 is built from 17 residues. Trimming shortened V by 4 bases and J by 8 bases, and 23 bases separated the two germline ends. Germline CDR1 is MGHRA and CDR2 is YSYEKL.

This clone was seen more than once but under ten times. The V and J genes are TRBV2 and TRBJ2-2; 12 bases align to TRBD1. Germline values: CDR1 SNHLY, CDR2 FYNNEI. This CDR3 is 16 amino acids long. The trim removed 4 bases at V and 7 bases at J, leaving 7 bases unmatched. In DNA, the CDR3 is TGTGCCAGCAGTGCAGGGGACAGGGGGCGTAGCGGGGAGCTGTTTTTT. Its translation is CASSAGDRGRSGELFF.

This chain links TRBV4-1 with TRBJ2-7; 9 bases map to TRBD2. CDR1 and CDR2 (germline): MGHRA, YSYEKL. The CDR3 loop spans 15 amino acids. The J segment lost 0 bases and the V segment lost 2 bases, leaving 2 bases of the junction unmatched. CDR3 in amino acids: CASSQLSGSSYEQYF. The CDR3 DNA reads TGCGCCAGCAGCCAACTTAGCGGGAGCTCCTACGAGCAGTACTTC.

V gene TRBV30 combines with J gene TRBJ2-5; tentatively, D is TRBD2 (5 bases). The germline V and J ends were trimmed by 2 bases and 9 bases, with 25 bases remaining between them. Germline values: CDR1 GTSNPN, CDR2 SVGIG (reference sequence). CDR3 length: 16 amino acids. The CDR3 bases are TGTGCCTGGAGTCCAAACACACTTTCGGTCTCCGGGGCCCAGTACTTC. The encoded protein is CAWSPNTLSVSGAQYF. The full variable domain, its missing parts supplied by reference TRBV30 and TRBJ2-5, is SQTIHQWPATLVQPVGSPLSLECTVEGTSNPNLYWYRQAAGRGLQLLFYSVGIGQISSEVPQNLSASRPQDRQFILSSKKLLLSDSGFYLCAWSPNTLSVSGAQYFGPGTRLLVL.

V gene TRBV29-1 combines with J gene TRBJ2-7; weak D call: TRBD1 (5 bases). From germline, CDR1 is SQVTM and CDR2 ANQGSEA. The CDR3 covers 11 residues. The V end was cut by 6 bases, the J end by 6 bases, with 12 bases between. CDR3 region: CSVVTVSEQYF. The DNA of the CDR3 is TGCAGCGTGGTGACAGTAAGCGAGCAGTACTTC.

This clone is judged medium-sized. The chain has TRBV6-6 and TRBJ2-5; 12 bases fit TRBD1. Germline V gene lookup returns CDR1 MNHNY and CDR2 SVGAGI (reference sequence). V was pared by 6 bases and J by 7 bases, with 9 bases of the junction left unmatched. CDR3 size: 15 residues. The CDR3 DNA is TGTGCCAGCAGCTTCCGGGACAGGGGGCGAGGGACCCAGTACTTC. It translates to CASSFRDRGRGTQYF.

V and J are TRBV5-6 and TRBJ2-2, with no clear D. V lost 0 bases, J lost 5 bases, and 5 bases lay in between. This CDR3 is built from 13 residues. CDR1 and CDR2 (germline): SGHDT, YYEEEE. The chain's CDR3 is CASSLGLTGELFF. In nucleotides, the CDR3 is TGTGCCAGCAGCTTGGGTCTAACCGGGGAGCTGTTTTTT.

The chain employs TRBV4-2 and TRBJ2-3; 9 bases fit TRBD1. CDR3 size: 15 residues. V was pared by 4 bases and J by 6 bases, with 8 bases of the junction left unmatched. The germline gives CDR1 LGHNA, CDR2 YNFKEQ. In nucleotides, the CDR3 is TGTGCCAGCAGCCTGACACAGGGGGCGCTTGATACGCAGTATTTT. Translating it yields CASSLTQGALDTQYF.

The rearrangement joins TRBV4-1 to TRBJ2-6, with 12 bases aligning to TRBD1. The CDR3 extends over 21 amino acids. V shed 0 bases, J shed 4 bases, and the junction held 13 bases outside the gene matches. CDR1 MGHRA and CDR2 YSYEKL come from the germline V gene. Written as DNA, the CDR3 is TGCGCCAGCAGCCAAGATTCGGGGCTGGGACAGGGGGCTGCAGGGGCCAACGTCCTGACTTTC. It encodes CASSQDSGLGQGAAGANVLTF.

This clone was observed a few times. The V gene is TRBV6-1, the J gene TRBJ2-7; D is unclear. The CDR3 runs 13 residues. CDR1 and CDR2 from the germline V gene are MNHNS and SASEGT. The germline V and J ends were trimmed by 0 bases and 3 bases, with 6 bases remaining between them. CDR3 DNA: TGTGCCAGCAGTGAAGCATGGGACTACGAGCAGTACTTC. It specifies CASSEAWDYEQYF.

The DNA of the CDR3 is TGTGCCTGGAGCCACGGACACAACGAGCAAGAGACCCAGTACTTC. Translation: CAWSHGHNEQETQYF. J is TRBJ2-5 and V is TRBV30; TRBD1 is a possible D gene (5 bases). CDR3 length: 15 amino acids. V was cut by 3 bases and J by 2 bases, with 16 bases left in between. Germline V gene data show CDR1 as GTSNPN and CDR2 as SVGIG (reference sequence). Combining the CDR3 with reference TRBV30 and TRBJ2-5 gives the whole variable domain SQTIHQWPATLVQPVGSPLSLECTVEGTSNPNLYWYRQAAGRGLQLLFYSVGIGQISSEVPQNLSASRPQDRQFILSSKKLLLSDSGFYLCAWSHGHNEQETQYFGPGTRLLVL.

Here the CDR3 reads CASSLGLAGGGQETQYF. CDR3 in DNA: TGTGCCAGCAGTTTGGGACTAGCGGGGGGCGGGCAAGAGACCCAGTACTTC. The chain uses TRBV27 and TRBJ2-5; 15 bases fit TRBD2. In germline, CDR1 is MNHEY, CDR2 SMNVEV (reference sequence). V lost 3 bases and J lost 2; bases outside the gene matches: 4. The CDR3 covers 17 residues.

The V call is TRBV11-2, the J call TRBJ2-5; D not certain. Germline V gene lookup returns CDR1 SGHAT and CDR2 FQNNGV. The CDR3 loop spans 14 amino acids. The V gene lost 0 bases and the J gene lost 1 base, with 6 bases spanning the gap. The CDR3 region is CASSLEQSQETQYF. CDR3 DNA sequence: TGTGCCAGCAGCTTAGAGCAGAGCCAAGAGACCCAGTACTTC.